Sequencing of this T cell receptor beta chain was carried out in a study of cytomegalovirus exposure and HLA in healthy donors. Sequencing used immunoSEQ multiplex PCR; TCRdb keeps in-frame clones, though not all of them. The sample holds approximately 59,000 clones, over 90% seen once. Germline V gene sequence: CDR1 SNHLY, CDR2 FYNNEI. This CDR3 has 15 amino acids. The J segment lost 2 bases and the V segment lost 4 bases, leaving 3 bases of the junction unmatched. This clone was seen just once. The chain employs TRBV2 and TRBJ1-5; 9 positions match TRBD1. The TCR sequence derives from a man between 18 and 29 years old in good health and CMV-seropositive. The specimen was PBMCs. Here the CDR3 reads CASSATGGRNQPQHF. The CDR3 region has the DNA TGTGCCAGCAGTGCTACAGGGGGCCGCAATCAGCCCCAGCATTTT. The full variable domain, rest sourced from reference TRBV2 and TRBJ1-5, is EPEVTQTPSHQVTQMGQEVILRCVPISNHLYFYWYRQILGQKVEFLVSFYNNEISEKSEIFDDQFSVERPDGSNFTLKIRSTKLEDSAMYFCASSATGGRNQPQHFGDGTRLSIL.